This entry concerns a single T cell receptor (beta chain). Which antigen it targets is not known. For CDR1 and CDR2, the germline V gene (reference sequence) lists PRHDT and FYEKMQ. Spanning cysteine to phenylalanine, the CDR3 consists of 16 amino acids. This entry has no DNA. For every CD8+ T cell subset, a few hundred thousand cells were flow-sorted straight into RLT lysis buffer, and each subset was sorted in triplicate. To keep memory contaminants out, a stringent definition of naive CD8+ T cells was applied: CD45RO-CCR7+CD27+CD95-. Standard density gradient centrifugation was used to isolate peripheral blood mononuclear cells from buffy coats. Naive CXCR3-negative and CXCR3-positive CD8+ T cells were flow-sorted on a FACSAria III. An RNeasy Mini Kit was used to extract total RNA from the sorted cells. This record belongs to a study of CXCR3-negative and CXCR3-positive naive CD8 T cells (dated by TCRdb to between 2018 and 2021). Context from the whole study: In total, about 135 million TRB reads were obtained, or roughly 1.5 +/- 0.3 million reads per library. Diversity and physicochemical repertoire analyses were performed on approximately 10 donors pooled from two independent experiments. For the TRBV-TRBJ cluster analysis, the naive subsets came from 5 or 6 donors, while the memory cells came from 3 donors.

General conclusions and limits of the study: Similar TRBV-TRBJ usage was shown by naive CXCR3-negative and CXCR3-positive cells from the same donor, whereas distinct patterns were shown by memory cells. Comparably high repertoire diversity was found in both naive subsets, whereas much lower repertoire diversity was found in memory CD8+ T cells. Surface CD5, linked to self-reactivity in mice, was comparable between naive subsets; TCR interaction strength was therefore also inferred from TRB CDR3 physicochemical properties. Freshly isolated PBMCs were used for most assays because CXCR3 expression partially decreased after cryopreservation. Compared with CXCR3-negative naive cells, CXCR3-positive naive cells had TRB CDR3s with higher hydrophobicity (lower Kidera factor 4), lower energy, and higher strength and volume indices.

The sequencing machine was a NextSeq 550. The Human TCR Profiling Kit (MiLaboratory) was used to prepare UMI-labeled 5' RACE TRB cDNA libraries. cDNA synthesis used the entire amount of extracted RNA, and PCR amplification then used the entire amount of cDNA produced. Libraries were prepared in parallel using an identical number of PCR cycles. In the source study's methods: About 53,000 +/- 9,400 unique UMI-labeled TRB cDNA molecules per library were extracted with MIGEC and MiXCR, with at least two reads per UMI required. On average, each library contained about 40,000 +/- 10,000 functional in-frame TRB CDR3 nucleotide clonotypes without stop codons. After each sample was downsampled to 5000 UMI-labeled TRB molecules, VDJtools was used to calculate diversity metrics such as normalized Shannon-Wiener and Chao1. VDJtools was used to calculate clonotype-size-weighted physicochemical properties of the central five CDR3 residues, namely interaction energy, strength, volume and Kidera factor 4. TCRdb reprocessed the reads; each CDR3 protein sequence makes one entry, and DNA is unavailable. The authors' filters were not applied to this entry. This sample's table lists 100,000 to 150,000 distinct CDR3 sequences. Roughly 0.59% of the sample is taken by the ten largest.

The sequencing input was naive CXCR3+ CD8+ T cells from blood. The cell subset or site label of this sample denotes: CD45RO-CCR7+CD27+CD95- naive CD8+ T cells expressing CXCR3 (TNR3+). This receptor was obtained from a human donor in good health. Some clones in this sample may be carry-over from other donors' samples. The rearrangement combines TRBV13 with TRBJ1-1. The CDR3 protein: CASSLAPGRLNTEAFF.